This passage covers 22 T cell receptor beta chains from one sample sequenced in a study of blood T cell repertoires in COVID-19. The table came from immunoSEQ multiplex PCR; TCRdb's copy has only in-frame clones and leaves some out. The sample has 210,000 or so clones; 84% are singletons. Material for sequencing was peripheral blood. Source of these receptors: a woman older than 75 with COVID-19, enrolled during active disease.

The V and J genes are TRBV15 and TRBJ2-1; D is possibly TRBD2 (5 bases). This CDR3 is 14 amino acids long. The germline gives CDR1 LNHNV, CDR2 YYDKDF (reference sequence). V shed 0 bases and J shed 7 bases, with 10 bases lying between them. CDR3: CATSRDRTVNEQFF. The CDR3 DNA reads TGTGCCACCAGCAGAGACCGGACTGTTAATGAGCAGTTCTTC.

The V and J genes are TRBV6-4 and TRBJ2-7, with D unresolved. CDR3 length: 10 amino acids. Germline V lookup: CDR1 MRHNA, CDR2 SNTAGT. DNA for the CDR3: TGTTGGCAGAACCCTCACGAGCAGTACTTC. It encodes CWQNPHEQYF.

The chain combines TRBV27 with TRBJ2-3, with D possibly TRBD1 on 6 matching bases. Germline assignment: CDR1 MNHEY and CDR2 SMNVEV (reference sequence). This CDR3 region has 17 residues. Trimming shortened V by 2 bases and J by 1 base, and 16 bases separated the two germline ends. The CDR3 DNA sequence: TGTGCCAGCAGTTTAACCCCCCCAGGGGACGGCACAGATACGCAGTATTTT. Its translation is CASSLTPPGDGTDTQYF.

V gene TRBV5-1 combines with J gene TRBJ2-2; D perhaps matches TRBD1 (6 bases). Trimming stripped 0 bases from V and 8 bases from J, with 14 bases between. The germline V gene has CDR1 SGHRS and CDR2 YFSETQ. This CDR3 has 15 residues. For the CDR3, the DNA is TGCGCCAGCAGCTTGGACCAGGGACATTCAGGGGAGCTGTTTTTT. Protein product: CASSLDQGHSGELFF.

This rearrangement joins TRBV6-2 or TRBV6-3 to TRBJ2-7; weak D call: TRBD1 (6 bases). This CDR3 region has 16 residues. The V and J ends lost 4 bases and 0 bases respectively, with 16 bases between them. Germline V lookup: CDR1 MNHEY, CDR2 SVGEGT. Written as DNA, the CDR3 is TGTGCCAGCAGTTCCTCTAGACAGGCGCTCTCCTACGAGCAGTACTTC. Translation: CASSSSRQALSYEQYF.

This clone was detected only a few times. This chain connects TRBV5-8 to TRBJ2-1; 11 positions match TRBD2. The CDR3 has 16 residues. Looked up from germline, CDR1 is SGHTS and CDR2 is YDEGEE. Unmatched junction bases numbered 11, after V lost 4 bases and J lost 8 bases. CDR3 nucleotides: TGTGCCAGCAGCACCGAACTAGCGGGAGATGGGGATGAGCAGTTCTTC. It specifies CASSTELAGDGDEQFF.

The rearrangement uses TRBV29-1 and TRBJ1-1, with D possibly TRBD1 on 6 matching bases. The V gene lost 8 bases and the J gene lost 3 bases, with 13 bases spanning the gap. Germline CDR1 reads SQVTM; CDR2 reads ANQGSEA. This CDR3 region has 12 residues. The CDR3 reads CSSGGGHTEAFF. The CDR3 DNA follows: TGCAGCTCTGGGGGCGGGCACACTGAAGCTTTCTTT.

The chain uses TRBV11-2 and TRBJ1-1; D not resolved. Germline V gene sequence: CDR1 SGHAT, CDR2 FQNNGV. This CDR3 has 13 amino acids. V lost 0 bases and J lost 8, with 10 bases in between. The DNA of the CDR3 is TGTGCCAGCAGCTTAGATGGAGGGTACGAAGCTTTCTTT. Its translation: CASSLDGGYEAFF.

CDR3 DNA: TGCAGCGTTTCCAGGGATTACGAGCAGTACTTC. Translated: CSVSRDYEQYF. The V call is TRBV29-1, the J call TRBJ2-7; D is possibly TRBD1 (5 bases). Germline CDR1 and CDR2: SQVTM and ANQGSEA. Trimming shortened V by 5 bases and J by 4 bases, and 9 bases separated the two germline ends. The CDR3 is 11 amino acids.

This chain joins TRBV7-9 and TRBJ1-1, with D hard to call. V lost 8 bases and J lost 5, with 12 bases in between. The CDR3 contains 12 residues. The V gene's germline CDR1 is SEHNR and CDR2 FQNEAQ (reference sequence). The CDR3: CASGMAGTEAFF. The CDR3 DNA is TGTGCCAGCGGGATGGCGGGGACTGAAGCTTTCTTT.

The CDR3 DNA reads as TGTGCCAGCAGTGATCGAGCGGGAGGGACCACAGATACGCAGTATTTT. This codes for CASSDRAGGTTDTQYF. The chain employs TRBV6-1 and TRBJ2-3, with 10 nucleotides matching TRBD2. This CDR3 comprises 16 residues. V gave up 3 bases and J gave up 2 bases; unmatched junction bases: 5. Germline values: CDR1 MNHNS, CDR2 SASEGT.

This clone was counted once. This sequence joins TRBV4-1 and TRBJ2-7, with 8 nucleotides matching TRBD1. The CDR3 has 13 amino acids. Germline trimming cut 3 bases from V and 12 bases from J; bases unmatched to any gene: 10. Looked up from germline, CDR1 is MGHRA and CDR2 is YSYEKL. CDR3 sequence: CASSQTGQGRPYF. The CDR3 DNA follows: TGCGCCAGCAGCCAGACCGGACAGGGCAGGCCGTACTTC.

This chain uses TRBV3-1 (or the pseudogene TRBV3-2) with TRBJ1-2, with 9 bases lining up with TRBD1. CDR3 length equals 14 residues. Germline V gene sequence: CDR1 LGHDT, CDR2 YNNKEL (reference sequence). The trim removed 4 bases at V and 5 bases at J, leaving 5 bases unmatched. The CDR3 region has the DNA TGTGCCAGCAGCCCCGGGACAGGGAGTTATGGCTACACCTTC. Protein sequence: CASSPGTGSYGYTF.

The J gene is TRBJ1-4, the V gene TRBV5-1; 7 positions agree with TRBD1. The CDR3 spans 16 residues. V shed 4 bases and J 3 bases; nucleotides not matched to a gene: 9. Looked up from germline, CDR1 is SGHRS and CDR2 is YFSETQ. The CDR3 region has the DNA TGCGCCAGCAGCGCCTCACAGGGGAGAGCTAATGAAAAACTGTTTTTT. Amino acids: CASSASQGRANEKLFF. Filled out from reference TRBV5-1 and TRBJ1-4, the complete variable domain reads KAGVTQTPRYLIKTRGQQVTLSCSPISGHRSVSWYQQTPGQGLQFLFEYFSETQRNKGNFPGRFSGRQFSNSRSEMNVSTLELGDSALYLCASSASQGRANEKLFFGSGTQLSVL.

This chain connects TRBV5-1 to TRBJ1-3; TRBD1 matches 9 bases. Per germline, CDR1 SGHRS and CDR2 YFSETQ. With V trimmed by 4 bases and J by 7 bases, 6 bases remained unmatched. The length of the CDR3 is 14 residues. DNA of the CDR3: TGCGCCAGCAGCCGGGACAGGGAGAGCAACACCATATATTTT. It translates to CASSRDRESNTIYF.

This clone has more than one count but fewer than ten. The CDR3 DNA reads as TGTGCCAGCAGCGACGCGGGACTAGCCTACGAGCAGTACTTC. This encodes CASSDAGLAYEQYF. The rearrangement uses TRBV7-9 and TRBJ2-7, with 8 bases identical to TRBD2. The length of the CDR3 is 14 residues. Germline-derived CDR1 and CDR2 are SEHNR and FQNEAQ (reference sequence). J lost 2 bases, V lost 5 bases, and 5 bases had no gene match.

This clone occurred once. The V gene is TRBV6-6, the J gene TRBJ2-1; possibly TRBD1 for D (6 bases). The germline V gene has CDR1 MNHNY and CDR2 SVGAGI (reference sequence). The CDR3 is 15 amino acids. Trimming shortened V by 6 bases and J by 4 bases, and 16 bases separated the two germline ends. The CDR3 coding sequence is TGTGCCAGCAGCCCCCAGGGGACGGGTTACAATGAGCAGTTCTTC. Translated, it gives CASSPQGTGYNEQFF.

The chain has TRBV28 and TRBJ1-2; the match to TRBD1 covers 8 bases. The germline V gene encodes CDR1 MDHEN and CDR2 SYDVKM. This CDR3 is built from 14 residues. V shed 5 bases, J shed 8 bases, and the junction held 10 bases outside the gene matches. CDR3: CASSPTGGGEGYTF. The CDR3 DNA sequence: TGTGCCAGCAGTCCCACAGGGGGTGGAGAGGGCTACACCTTC.

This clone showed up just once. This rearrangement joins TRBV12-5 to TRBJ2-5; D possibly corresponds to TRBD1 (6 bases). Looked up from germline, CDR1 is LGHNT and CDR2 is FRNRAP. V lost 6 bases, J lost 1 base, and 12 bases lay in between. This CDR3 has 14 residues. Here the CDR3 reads CASGIQGAQETQYF. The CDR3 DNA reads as TGTGCTAGTGGGATACAGGGAGCCCAAGAGACCCAGTACTTC.

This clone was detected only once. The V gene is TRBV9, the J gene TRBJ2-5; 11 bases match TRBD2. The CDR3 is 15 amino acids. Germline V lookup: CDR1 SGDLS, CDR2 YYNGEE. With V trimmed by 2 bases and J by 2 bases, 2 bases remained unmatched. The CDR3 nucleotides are TGTGCCAGCAGCGTGGCTAGCGGGAGGCAAGAGACCCAGTACTTC. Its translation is CASSVASGRQETQYF.

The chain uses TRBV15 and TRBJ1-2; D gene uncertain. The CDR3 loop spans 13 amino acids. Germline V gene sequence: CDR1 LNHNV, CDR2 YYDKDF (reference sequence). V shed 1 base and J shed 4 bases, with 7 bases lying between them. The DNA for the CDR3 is TGTGCCACCAGCAGAGGCGGAGCCTATGGCTACACCTTC. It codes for CATSRGGAYGYTF. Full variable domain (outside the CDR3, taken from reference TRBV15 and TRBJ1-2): DAMVIQNPRYQVTQFGKPVTLSCSQTLNHNVMYWYQQKSSQAPKLLFHYYDKDFNNEADTPDNFQSRRPNTSFCFLDIRSPGLGDTAMYLCATSRGGAYGYTFGSGTRLTVV.

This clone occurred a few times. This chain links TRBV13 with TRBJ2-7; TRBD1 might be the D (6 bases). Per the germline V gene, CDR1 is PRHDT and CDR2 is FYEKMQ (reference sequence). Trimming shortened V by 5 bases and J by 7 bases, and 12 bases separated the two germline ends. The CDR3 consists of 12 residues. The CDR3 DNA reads TGTGCCAGCAGCCCAAGCGACAGGGAGCAGTACTTC. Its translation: CASSPSDREQYF.